A selection of T cell receptor beta chains follows, all from one sample in a study of T cell repertoires in cytomegalovirus infection. One entry per CDR3 protein, called by TCRdb with MiXCR from the reads. The sample lists 830,000 or so distinct CDR3 sequences; 32% were seen once. These receptors' targets are unknown. The sample was cultured CD8+ T cells from PBMCs, taken from culture after CMV antigen stimulation. These receptors came from a human donor in good health (CMV status not recorded). Some clones in this sample may be carry-over from other donors' samples. Both conserved end residues are part of each CDR3. Fields, in order: D gene, clone size, V gene, J gene, CDR3 length, CDR3 protein, CDR3 DNA. The D gene is left open where the match is weak. Expanded clones get a size class; other rows say once, few or many, or leave the size out.

-	-	TRBV6-6	TRBJ1-1	15	CASSYNRPLNTEAFF	TGTGCCAGCAGTTACAACAGGCCGCTGAACACTGAAGCTTTCTTT
TRBD2	-	TRBV7-4	TRBJ2-5	18	CASSPPGGSALAQETQYF	TGTGCCAGCAGCCCGCCCGGGGGGTCGGCCCTCGCCCAAGAGACCCAGTACTTC
TRBD1	few	TRBV6-6	TRBJ1-2	20	CASSYSTGGFLEAVPDGYTF	TGTGCCAGCAGTTACAGTACAGGGGGTTTCCTCGAAGCGGTCCCTGACGGCTACACCTTC
TRBD1	-	TRBV28	TRBJ1-5	16	CASSLPGQGLNQPQHF	TGTGCCAGCAGTTTACCTGGACAGGGCCTTAATCAGCCCCAGCATTTT
-	-	TRBV19	TRBJ2-7	14	CASSIGSASYEQYF	TGTGCCAGTAGTATAGGAAGCGCTTCCTACGAGCAGTACTTC
TRBD1	-	TRBV20-1	TRBJ1-1	14	CSARDQGGDFQAFF	TGCAGTGCTAGAGATCAAGGGGGCGATTTTCAAGCTTTCTTT
-	-	TRBV19	TRBJ1-1	14	CASSIGAGAAEAFF	TGTGCCAGTAGTATCGGGGCGGGTGCGGCTGAAGCTTTCTTT
-	few	TRBV27	TRBJ1-1	17	CASSPLEGRALDTEAFF	TGTGCCAGCAGTCCCCTGGAGGGGAGGGCCTTGGACACTGAAGCTTTCTTT
-	-	TRBV10-3	TRBJ2-6	18	CAIREWTVASSGANVLTF	TGTGCCATCAGAGAATGGACAGTGGCCTCCTCTGGGGCCAACGTCCTGACTTTC
-	-	TRBV6-5	TRBJ1-1	15	CASSRWGARDTEAFF	TGTGCCAGCAGTCGCTGGGGGGCACGGGACACTGAAGCTTTCTTT
-	few	TRBV12-3/TRBV12-4	TRBJ2-1	13	CASSSISVNEQFF	TGTGCCAGCAGTTCGATAAGCGTCAATGAGCAGTTCTTC
TRBD1	-	TRBV18	TRBJ2-6	18	CASSHGQDSGAGANVLTF	TGTGCCAGCTCACACGGACAGGATAGTGGGGCTGGGGCCAACGTCCTGACTTTC